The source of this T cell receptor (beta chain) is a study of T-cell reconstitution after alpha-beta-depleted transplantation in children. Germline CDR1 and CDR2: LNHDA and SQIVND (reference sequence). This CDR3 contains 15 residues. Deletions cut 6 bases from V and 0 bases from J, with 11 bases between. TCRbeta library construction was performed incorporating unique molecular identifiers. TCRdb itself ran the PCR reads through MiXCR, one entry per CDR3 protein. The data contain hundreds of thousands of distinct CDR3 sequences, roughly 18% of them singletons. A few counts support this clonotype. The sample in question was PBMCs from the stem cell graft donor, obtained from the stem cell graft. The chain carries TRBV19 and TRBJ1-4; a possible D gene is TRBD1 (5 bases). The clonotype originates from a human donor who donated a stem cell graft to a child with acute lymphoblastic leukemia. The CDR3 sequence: CASRNRPSTNEKLFF. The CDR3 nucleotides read TGTGCCAGTAGAAACAGGCCTTCAACTAATGAAAAACTGTTTTTT.